The 16 T cell receptor beta chains listed next were all sequenced from one sample in a study of cytomegalovirus exposure and HLA in healthy donors. PCR amplification relied on 60 Vbeta primers (plus 13 Jbeta primers). Assay used: immunoSEQ multiplex PCR; TCRdb lists only in-frame clones, some missing. The sample includes 210,000 or so clones, 70% to 90% of them seen just once. Sequenced sample: PBMCs. These receptors were collected from a human donor in good health.

The rearrangement links TRBV6-1 to TRBJ1-1; weak D call: TRBD1 (6 bases). V lost 6 bases and J lost 1, with 15 bases in between. The CDR3 consists of 15 residues. Germline CDR1 reads MNHNS; CDR2 reads SASEGT. The DNA of the CDR3 is TGTGCCAGCAGCCTCAAGACAGGAGCGAACACTGAAGCTTTCTTT. Residues: CASSLKTGANTEAFF.

This clone has only a few counts. The rearrangement joins TRBV30 to TRBJ1-2; D ambiguous. This CDR3 comprises 13 residues. Germline V CDR1 and CDR2: GTSNPN, SVGIG (reference sequence). V was clipped by 2 bases and J by 8 bases, with 15 bases between them. This chain's CDR3 is CAWSRGTGAGYTF. CDR3 nucleotides: TGTGCCTGGAGTCGAGGAACCGGCGCGGGCTACACCTTC.

This clone was counted once. This rearrangement joins TRBV19 to TRBJ1-4; no firm D call. This CDR3 contains 14 residues. With 8 bases removed from V and 4 bases from J, the gap between germline ends came to 14 bases. CDR1 is LNHDA, CDR2 SQIVND, per germline (reference sequence). The CDR3 region has the DNA TGTGCCAGTTCAGGCGGGCGGTATAATGAAAAACTGTTTTTT. It is translated as CASSGGRYNEKLFF. Filled out from reference TRBV19 and TRBJ1-4, the complete variable domain reads DGGITQSPKYLFRKEGQNVTLSCEQNLNHDAMYWYRQDPGQGLRLIYYSQIVNDFQKGDIAEGYSVSREKKESFPLTVTSAQKNPTAFYLCASSGGRYNEKLFFGSGTQLSVL.

The sample holds a few counts of this clone. V is TRBV5-6 and J is TRBJ2-7; TRBD1 matches at 10 bases. Germline loops: CDR1 SGHDT, CDR2 YYEEEE. After removal of 0 bases from V and 7 bases from J, the junction contained 4 bases not matched to a gene. This CDR3 has 14 amino acids. The chain's CDR3 is CASSLETGGREQYF. CDR3 in DNA: TGTGCCAGCAGCTTGGAGACAGGGGGCAGAGAGCAGTACTTC.

V usage is TRBV2 and J usage is TRBJ1-5; D not resolved. Germline V gene lookup returns CDR1 SNHLY and CDR2 FYNNEI. V was shortened by 6 bases and J by 1 base, with 16 bases between the two germline ends. There are 16 residues in the CDR3. The CDR3 protein is CASSNSGSPSNQPQHF. The DNA for the CDR3 is TGTGCCAGCAGCAACTCGGGTTCCCCGAGCAATCAGCCCCAGCATTTT.

The V and J genes are TRBV7-6 and TRBJ2-2; TRBD2 is a possible D gene (6 bases). Germline lookup yields CDR1 SGHVS and CDR2 FNYEAQ. The V end lost 5 bases, the J end lost 1 base, and 23 bases lay between the germline ends. This CDR3 comprises 19 residues. The DNA of the CDR3 is TGTGCCAGCAGCCAAGCAACAGGATTCGGGGAGGAGAACACCGGGGAGCTGTTTTTT. It is translated as CASSQATGFGEENTGELFF. Based on the CDR3 plus reference TRBV7-6 and TRBJ2-2, the full variable domain is GAGVSQSPRYKVTKRGQDVALRCDPISGHVSLYWYRQALGQGPEFLTYFNYEAQQDKSGLPNDRFSAERPEGSISTLTIQRTEQRDSAMYRCASSQATGFGEENTGELFFGEGSRLTVL.

The V gene is TRBV7-2, the J gene TRBJ1-1; 9 bases fit TRBD1. The CDR3 is made up of 14 amino acids. V trimming: 5 bases; J trimming: 5 bases; junction bases outside the gene matches: 6. Germline CDR1 SGHTA, CDR2 FQGNSA. The CDR3 DNA reads TGTGCCAGCAGCCTACAGGGGGCGCGAACTGAAGCTTTCTTT. It specifies CASSLQGARTEAFF.

V usage is TRBV9 and J usage is TRBJ2-1; 15 bases match TRBD2. CDR1 and CDR2 (germline): SGDLS, YYNGEE. The V gene end was trimmed by 3 bases and the J gene end by 5 bases; junction bases not matched to a gene: 9. This CDR3 is built from 18 residues. The CDR3 DNA sequence: TGTGCCAGCAGCGAGCGGAGGACTAGCGGGAGGGACCACAATGAGCAGTTCTTC. It codes for CASSERRTSGRDHNEQFF.

The CDR3 spells CASSAEVAKNIQYF. In nucleotides, the CDR3 is TGTGCCAGCAGTGCGGAGGTAGCCAAAAACATTCAGTACTTC. V and J are TRBV6-1 and TRBJ2-4; D possibly corresponds to TRBD2 (5 bases). There are 14 residues in the CDR3. CDR1 and CDR2 (germline): MNHNS, SASEGT. Trimming shortened V by 4 bases and J by 0 bases, and 7 bases separated the two germline ends.

The chain is built from TRBV29-1 and TRBJ1-1; D remains ambiguous. Germline V gives CDR1 SQVTM, CDR2 ANQGSEA. The V end was cut by 3 bases, the J end by 2 bases, with 7 bases between. The CDR3 length is 12 residues. CDR3 coding DNA: TGCAGCGTTGACAGGTTAAACACTGAAGCTTTCTTT. This encodes CSVDRLNTEAFF.

The rearrangement uses TRBV18 and TRBJ2-7, with no clear D. This CDR3 region has 14 residues. Germline CDR1 is KGHSH and CDR2 is LQKENI. V was trimmed by 0 bases and J by 2 bases, leaving 8 bases between them. In DNA form, the CDR3 reads TGTGCCAGCTCACCACCGGCCTTCACCTACGAGCAGTACTTC. Its translation: CASSPPAFTYEQYF.

The chain uses TRBV6-1 and TRBJ2-7; 8 bases align to TRBD2. CDR3 length: 14 residues. V lost 3 bases, J lost 5 bases, and 6 bases stayed unmatched. Germline values: CDR1 MNHNS, CDR2 SASEGT. The CDR3 nucleotides read TGTGCCAGCAGTGAGCCGGGACTAGATGACGAGCAGTACTTC. This translates into CASSEPGLDDEQYF.

This clone was recorded a few times. This chain uses TRBV10-3 with TRBJ1-4; D is unresolved. The germline CDR1 and CDR2 sequences are ENHRY and SYGVKD. V lost 11 bases and J 6 bases, leaving 10 bases between the germline ends. This CDR3 is built from 11 residues. The CDR3 spells CASRLDEKLFF. The DNA of the CDR3 is TGTGCCTCGCGCCTAGATGAAAAACTGTTTTTT.

The V call is TRBV6-1, the J call TRBJ2-7; tentatively, D is TRBD2 (5 bases). The V end lost 4 bases, the J end lost 9 bases, and 19 bases lay between the germline ends. This CDR3 comprises 14 residues. Germline values: CDR1 MNHNS, CDR2 SASEGT. The CDR3 is CASSGRDSYEGQYF. The DNA of the CDR3 is TGTGCCAGCAGTGGCCGGGATAGCTACGAAGGGCAGTACTTC.

This clone has only a few counts. The V call is TRBV19, the J call TRBJ2-2; a possible D gene is TRBD2 (5 bases). With 4 bases removed from V and 2 bases from J, the gap between germline ends came to 14 bases. The germline gives CDR1 LNHDA, CDR2 SQIVND (reference sequence). This CDR3 is built from 16 residues. CDR3 sequence: CASSSGSQDNTGELFF. In DNA form, the CDR3 reads TGTGCCAGTAGTAGCGGGTCGCAGGATAACACCGGGGAGCTGTTTTTT.

V is TRBV7-9 and J is TRBJ1-1; 7 bases fit TRBD1. The junction had 13 bases not matched to a gene; V was cut back by 4 bases and J by 11 bases. This CDR3 is 14 amino acids long. Looked up from germline, CDR1 is SEHNR and CDR2 is FQNEAQ (reference sequence). CDR3 sequence: CASSSSQRGGSAFF. For the CDR3, the DNA is TGTGCCAGCAGCTCTTCACAGAGAGGGGGCTCGGCTTTCTTT.